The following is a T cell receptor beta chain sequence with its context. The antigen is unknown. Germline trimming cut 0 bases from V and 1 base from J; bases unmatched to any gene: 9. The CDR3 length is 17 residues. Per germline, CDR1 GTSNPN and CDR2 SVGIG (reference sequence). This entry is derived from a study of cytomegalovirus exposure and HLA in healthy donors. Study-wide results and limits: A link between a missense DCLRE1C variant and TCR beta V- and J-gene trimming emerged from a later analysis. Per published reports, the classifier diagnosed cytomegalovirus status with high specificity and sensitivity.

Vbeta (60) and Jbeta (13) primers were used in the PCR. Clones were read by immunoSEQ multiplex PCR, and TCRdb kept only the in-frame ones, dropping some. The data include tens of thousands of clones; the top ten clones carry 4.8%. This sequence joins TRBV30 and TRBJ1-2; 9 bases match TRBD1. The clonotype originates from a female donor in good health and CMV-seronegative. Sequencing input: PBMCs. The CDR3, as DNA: TGTGCCTGGAGTGTAGCCCGGACAGGGGATTATAACTATGGCTACACCTTC. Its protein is CAWSVARTGDYNYGYTF.